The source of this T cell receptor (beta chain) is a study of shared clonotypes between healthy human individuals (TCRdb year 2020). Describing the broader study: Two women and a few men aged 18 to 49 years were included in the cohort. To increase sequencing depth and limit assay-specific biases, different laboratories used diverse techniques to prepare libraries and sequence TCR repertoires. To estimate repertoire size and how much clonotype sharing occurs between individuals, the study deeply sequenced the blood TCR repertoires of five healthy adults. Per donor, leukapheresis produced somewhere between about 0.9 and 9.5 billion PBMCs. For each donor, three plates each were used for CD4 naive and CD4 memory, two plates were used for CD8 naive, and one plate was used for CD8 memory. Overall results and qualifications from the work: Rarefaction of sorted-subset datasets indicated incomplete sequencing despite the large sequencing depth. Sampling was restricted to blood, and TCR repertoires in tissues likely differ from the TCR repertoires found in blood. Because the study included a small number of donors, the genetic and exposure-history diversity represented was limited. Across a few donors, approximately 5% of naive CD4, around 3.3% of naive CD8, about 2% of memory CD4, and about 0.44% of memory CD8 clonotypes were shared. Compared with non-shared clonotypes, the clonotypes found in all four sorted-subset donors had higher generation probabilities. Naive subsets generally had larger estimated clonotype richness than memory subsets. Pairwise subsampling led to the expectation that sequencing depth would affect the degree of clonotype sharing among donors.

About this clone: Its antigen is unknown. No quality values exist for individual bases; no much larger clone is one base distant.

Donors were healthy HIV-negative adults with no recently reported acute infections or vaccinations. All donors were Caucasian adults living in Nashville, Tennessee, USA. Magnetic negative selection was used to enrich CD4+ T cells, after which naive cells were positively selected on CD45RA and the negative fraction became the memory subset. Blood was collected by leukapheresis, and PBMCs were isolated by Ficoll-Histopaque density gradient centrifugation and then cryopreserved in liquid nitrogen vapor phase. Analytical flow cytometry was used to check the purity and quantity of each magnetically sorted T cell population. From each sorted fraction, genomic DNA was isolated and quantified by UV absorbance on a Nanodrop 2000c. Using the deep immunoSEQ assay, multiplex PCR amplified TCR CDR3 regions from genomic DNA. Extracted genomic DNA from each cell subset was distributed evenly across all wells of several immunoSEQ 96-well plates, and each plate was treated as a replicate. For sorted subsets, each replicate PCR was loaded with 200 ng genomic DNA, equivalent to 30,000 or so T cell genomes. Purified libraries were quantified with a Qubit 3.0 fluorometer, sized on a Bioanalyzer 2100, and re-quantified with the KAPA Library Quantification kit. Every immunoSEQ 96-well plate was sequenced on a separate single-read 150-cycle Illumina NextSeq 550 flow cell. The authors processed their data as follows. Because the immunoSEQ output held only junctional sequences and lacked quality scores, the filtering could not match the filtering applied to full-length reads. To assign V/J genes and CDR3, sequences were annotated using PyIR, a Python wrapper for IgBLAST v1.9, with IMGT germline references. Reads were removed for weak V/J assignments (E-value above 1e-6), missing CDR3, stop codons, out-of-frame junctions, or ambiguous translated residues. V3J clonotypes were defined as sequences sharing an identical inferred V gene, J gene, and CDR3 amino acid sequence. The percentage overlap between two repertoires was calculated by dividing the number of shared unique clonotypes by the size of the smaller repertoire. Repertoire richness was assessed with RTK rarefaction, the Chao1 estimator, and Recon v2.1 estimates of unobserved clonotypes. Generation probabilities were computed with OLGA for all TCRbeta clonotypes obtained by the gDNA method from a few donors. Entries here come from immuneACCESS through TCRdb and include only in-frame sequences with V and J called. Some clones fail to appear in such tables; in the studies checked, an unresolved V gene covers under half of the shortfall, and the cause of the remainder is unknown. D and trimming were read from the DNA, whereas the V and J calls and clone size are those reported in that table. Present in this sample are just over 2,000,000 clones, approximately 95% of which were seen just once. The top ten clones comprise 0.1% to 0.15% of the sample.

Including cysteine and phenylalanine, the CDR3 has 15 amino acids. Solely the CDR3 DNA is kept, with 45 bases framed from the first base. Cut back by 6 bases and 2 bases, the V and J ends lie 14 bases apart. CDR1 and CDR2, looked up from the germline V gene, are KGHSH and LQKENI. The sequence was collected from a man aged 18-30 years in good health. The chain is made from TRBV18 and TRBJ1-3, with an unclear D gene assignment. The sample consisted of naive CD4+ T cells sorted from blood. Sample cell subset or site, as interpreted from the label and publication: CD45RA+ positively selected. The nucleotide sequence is TGTGCCAGCTCCCTACAAAGGCCGCCTGGAAACACCATATATTTT. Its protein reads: CASSLQRPPGNTIYF.